The 17 T cell receptor beta chains listed next were all sequenced from one sample in a study of monozygotic twins with inflammatory bowel disease. No DNA is given; TCRdb re-called the 5' RACE reads and lists each CDR3 protein once. The sample has approximately 400,000 distinct CDR3 sequences. Sample: blood. These receptors came from a human donor with ulcerative colitis or Crohn's disease, or a healthy co-twin of an affected twin (not recorded which).

This sequence joins TRBV3-1 and TRBJ2-1. The CDR3 length is 14 residues. Germline CDR1 LGHDT, CDR2 YNNKEL (reference sequence). The CDR3 protein is CASSQDQAANEQFF.

The chain uses TRBV9 and TRBJ1-2; TCRdb proposes TRBD1, but this gene call is untestable without DNA. CDR3 length: 15 amino acids. From germline, CDR1 is SGDLS and CDR2 YYNGEE. Here the CDR3 reads CASSVAHGQSYGYTF.

The V call is TRBV3-1, the J call TRBJ2-4; the D call from TCRdb, TRBD1, cannot be confirmed without DNA. From germline, CDR1 is LGHDT and CDR2 YNNKEL (reference sequence). The CDR3 is made up of 15 amino acids. CDR3 amino acids: CASSQLGGAKNIQYF.

This chain links TRBV20-1 with TRBJ2-1; checking the TCRdb D call of TRBD2 is not possible without DNA. This CDR3 is built from 15 residues. CDR1 and CDR2 from the germline V gene are DFQATT and SNEGSKA (reference sequence). This chain's CDR3 is CIAPQRTSGINEQFF.

CDR3 region: CASSLFGVSTEAFF. This rearrangement joins TRBV5-1 to TRBJ1-1. The CDR3 runs to 14 residues. Germline lookup yields CDR1 SGHRS and CDR2 YFSETQ.

This chain connects TRBV18 to TRBJ1-2. Germline-derived CDR1 and CDR2 are KGHSH and LQKENI. CDR3 size: 15 residues. The CDR3 sequence: CASSRPAGPQEGYTF.

The V gene is TRBV6-1, the J gene TRBJ2-5; TCRdb lists TRBD2, though no DNA is available to test this call. Germline V gene sequence: CDR1 MNHNS, CDR2 SASEGT. The length of the CDR3 is 16 residues. CDR3 sequence reads: CASRQRTSSYQETQYF.

The chain uses TRBV2 and TRBJ2-1; TCRdb's D gene call, TRBD2, goes unchecked for lack of DNA. The CDR3 is 15 amino acids. The V gene's germline CDR1 is SNHLY and CDR2 FYNNEI. CDR3 in amino acids: CASRGVAGGYNEQFF. Drawing the rest from reference TRBV2 and TRBJ2-1, the complete variable domain is EPEVTQTPSHQVTQMGQEVILRCVPISNHLYFYWYRQILGQKVEFLVSFYNNEISEKSEIFDDQFSVERPDGSNFTLKIRSTKLEDSAMYFCASRGVAGGYNEQFFGPGTRLTVL.

This chain connects TRBV7-2 to TRBJ2-7. CDR3 length equals 14 residues. Germline lookup yields CDR1 SGHTA and CDR2 FQGNSA. CDR3 protein: CASSPVGGTYEQYF. Full variable domain (rest looked up from reference TRBV7-2 and TRBJ2-7): GAGVSQSPSNKVTEKGKDVELRCDPISGHTALYWYRQSLGQGLEFLIYFQGNSAPDKSGLPSDRFSAERTGGSVSTLTIQRTQQEDSAVYLCASSPVGGTYEQYFGPGTRLTVT.

The chain is built from TRBV7-9 and TRBJ1-1. Germline V gene lookup returns CDR1 SEHNR and CDR2 FQNEAQ (reference sequence). The CDR3 extends over 15 amino acids. The CDR3 here is CASSSQTYWFPEAFF.

The rearrangement uses TRBV4-3 and TRBJ2-2; the D call from TCRdb, TRBD2, cannot be confirmed without DNA. The CDR3 sequence is 16 residues long. In germline, CDR1 is LGHNA, CDR2 YSLEER. CDR3: CASSQGGLGNTGELFF.

This chain joins TRBV7-2 and TRBJ2-7; the TCRdb D gene call, TRBD1, has no DNA to confirm it. CDR1 SGHTA and CDR2 FQGNSA come from the germline V gene. CDR3 length: 14 amino acids. The CDR3 region is CASSTGTQTYEQYF.

The chain has TRBV19 and TRBJ2-1; TCRdb proposes TRBD2, but this gene call is untestable without DNA. Germline assignment: CDR1 LNHDA and CDR2 SQIVND (reference sequence). This CDR3 region has 13 residues. The CDR3 spells CASSIQPGLEQFF.

The chain links TRBV7-8 to TRBJ2-1; absent DNA, TCRdb's TRBD2 call cannot be checked. CDR1 SGHVS and CDR2 FQNEAQ come from the germline V gene. CDR3 size: 16 residues. CDR3 protein: CASSLGPGLALREQFF.

The gene calls are TRBV7-6 and TRBJ1-6; as DNA is missing, the TRBD1 call by TCRdb cannot be tested. The germline CDR1 and CDR2 sequences are SGHVS and FNYEAQ. This CDR3 is built from 15 residues. CDR3 amino acids: CASSLATGVDSPLHF. The variable domain in full, completed from reference TRBV7-6 and TRBJ1-6, reads GAGVSQSPRYKVTKRGQDVALRCDPISGHVSLYWYRQALGQGPEFLTYFNYEAQQDKSGLPNDRFSAERPEGSISTLTIQRTEQRDSAMYRCASSLATGVDSPLHFGNGTRLTVT.

This chain links TRBV5-1 with TRBJ2-2. CDR3 size: 14 residues. CDR1 is SGHRS, CDR2 YFSETQ, per germline. The CDR3 loop reads CASSESPNTGELFF.

The rearrangement links TRBV6-1 to TRBJ1-6. The CDR3 consists of 16 residues. Per the germline V gene, CDR1 is MNHNS and CDR2 is SASEGT. The CDR3 loop is CASSIKRVSYNSPLHF.